The rows below give T cell receptor beta chains drawn from one sample of a study of cytomegalovirus exposure and HLA in healthy donors. This table comes from immunoSEQ multiplex PCR, and its TCRdb copy is limited to in-frame clones, with some not included. The sample lists under 80,000 clones; 60% to 80% were seen once. The sequencing sample was made of PBMCs. Every receptor here comes from a woman between 40 and 55 years old in good health and CMV-seronegative. Each CDR3 is given with its conserved first and last residue. The D gene is left open where the match is weak. Clone sizes are given selectively: once, few, many, or a class where the clone is expanded.

D: TRBD2; J: TRBJ2-7; size: NA; V: TRBV6-1; DNA: TGTGCCAGCACCCGACTAGCGGGAGAAAACTACGAGCAGTACTTC; CDR3: CASTRLAGENYEQYF
D: NA; J: TRBJ2-1; size: NA; V: TRBV5-6; DNA: TGTGCCAGCAGCTTGGCGGCACTAATCTCCTACAATGAGCAGTTCTTC; CDR3: CASSLAALISYNEQFF
D: NA; J: TRBJ1-1; size: NA; V: TRBV29-1; DNA: TGCAGCGTTCTCAGGGGCGACACTGAGGCTTTCTTT; CDR3: CSVLRGDTEAFF
D: NA; J: TRBJ1-4; size: NA; V: TRBV7-2; DNA: TGTGCCAGCAGCTTTTCAGAAAATGAAAAACTGTTTTTT; CDR3: CASSFSENEKLFF
D: TRBD1; J: TRBJ2-7; size: once; V: TRBV18; DNA: TGTGCCAGCTCACCAGGTCAGGGGGCTTACGAGCAGTACTTC; CDR3: CASSPGQGAYEQYF
D: NA; J: TRBJ1-6; size: NA; V: TRBV30; DNA: TGTGCCTGGAGTAACCTAAATTCACCCCTCCACTTT; CDR3: CAWSNLNSPLHF
D: NA; J: TRBJ2-4; size: few; V: TRBV6-6; DNA: TGTGCCAGCAGTACTCAATGGTCCAGGAACATTCAGTACTTC; CDR3: CASSTQWSRNIQYF
D: NA; J: TRBJ2-7; size: few; V: TRBV7-8; DNA: TGTGCCAGCAGCACCCGCGGGGACCTCCCCGGGGACGAGCAGTACTTC; CDR3: CASSTRGDLPGDEQYF
D: TRBD1; J: TRBJ2-3; size: NA; V: TRBV4-1; DNA: TGCGCCAGCAGCTTAGGACAGGATCGCACAGATACGCAGTATTTT; CDR3: CASSLGQDRTDTQYF
D: NA; J: TRBJ1-1; size: NA; V: TRBV5-1; DNA: TGCGCCAGCAGCTTTACAACGAACACTGAAGCTTTCTTT; CDR3: CASSFTTNTEAFF
D: NA; J: TRBJ1-4; size: NA; V: TRBV19; DNA: TGTGCCAGTAGTATCAACGGGCAGGGAGGTGAAAAACTGTTTTTT; CDR3: CASSINGQGGEKLFF
D: NA; J: TRBJ2-5; size: once; V: TRBV6-1; DNA: TGTGCCTGCGCCCCGGAGGTTAGACAAGAGACCCAGTACTTC; CDR3: CACAPEVRQETQYF
D: NA; J: TRBJ2-1; size: few; V: TRBV11-3; DNA: TGTGCCAGCAGCTTGTACGGAGGCGTTAACGGTGAGCAGTTCTTC; CDR3: CASSLYGGVNGEQFF
D: NA; J: TRBJ2-7; size: NA; V: TRBV7-6; DNA: TGTGCCAGCAGCTTAGTCGGTTACGAGCAGTACTTC; CDR3: CASSLVGYEQYF
D: TRBD1; J: TRBJ1-2; size: NA; V: TRBV6-4; DNA: TGTGCCAGCAGTGACTCCCCTTTTAGGGGGCGGAATGGCTACACCTTC; CDR3: CASSDSPFRGRNGYTF
D: TRBD1; J: TRBJ1-5; size: few; V: TRBV5-5; DNA: TGTGCCAGCAGCTTCACAGGGGGTCCCAATCAGCCCCAGCATTTT; CDR3: CASSFTGGPNQPQHF